Below are 6 T cell receptor beta chains sequenced from a single sample in a study of CD4 T cells in relation to SARS-CoV-2 and coronaviruses. The repertoire was sequenced with immunoSEQ multiplex PCR; TCRdb's copy has only in-frame clones and lacks some. The sample includes approximately 70,000 clones, more than 80% of them seen just once. Unexposed donor CD4+ T cells date from 2011-2018, before the COVID-19 pandemic. Sequencing was done on a sample of naive CD4+ T cells from PBMCs. Subset of the sample: naive CD4+ T cells isolated by negative enrichment. These receptors were taken from a human donor in good health.

V gene TRBV28 combines with J gene TRBJ1-2; 10 nucleotides line up with TRBD1. The ends lost 4 bases at V and 5 bases at J; junction bases unmatched: 10. CDR3 length equals 16 residues. Per germline, CDR1 MDHEN and CDR2 SYDVKM. CDR3 in amino acids: CASSSTGTGDPYGYTF. The CDR3 DNA follows: TGTGCCAGCAGTTCTACCGGGACAGGGGACCCGTATGGCTACACCTTC.

The CDR3 spells CATGTGKDYGYTF. In DNA form, the CDR3 reads TGTGCCACCGGGACAGGGAAGGACTATGGCTACACCTTC. The chain has TRBV2 and TRBJ1-2, with 9 bases lining up with TRBD1. The CDR3 is 13 residues long. V was pared by 10 bases and J by 3 bases, with 6 bases of the junction left unmatched. Germline assignment: CDR1 SNHLY and CDR2 FYNNEI.

The chain employs TRBV19 and TRBJ2-5; D possibly corresponds to TRBD2 (5 bases). V shed 5 bases and J shed 2 bases, with 15 bases lying between them. This CDR3 region has 15 residues. Germline loops: CDR1 LNHDA, CDR2 SQIVND (reference sequence). As DNA, the CDR3 is TGTGCCAGTAGTCTGGGGTCCCCGGGGCAAGAGACCCAGTACTTC. Translating it yields CASSLGSPGQETQYF.

V is TRBV5-1 and J is TRBJ1-1; D call uncertain. V was cut by 0 bases and J by 1 base, with 7 bases left in between. The CDR3 has 14 residues. Germline assignment: CDR1 SGHRS and CDR2 YFSETQ. The chain's CDR3 is CASSLDGANTEAFF. As DNA, the CDR3 is TGCGCCAGCAGCTTGGACGGAGCGAACACTGAAGCTTTCTTT.

The CDR3: CASSPYTDTQYF. The CDR3 DNA sequence: TGTGCCAGCAGCCCGTACACAGATACGCAGTATTTT. The chain uses TRBV7-2 and TRBJ2-3; no definite D call. There are 12 residues in the CDR3. Per the germline V gene, CDR1 is SGHTA and CDR2 is FQGNSA. V dropped 5 bases and J dropped 2 bases, with 5 bases sitting between them.

This clone has a single count. This rearrangement joins TRBV5-1 to TRBJ2-7, with D uncertain. The V and J ends lost 0 bases and 1 base respectively, with 8 bases between them. The CDR3 extends over 14 amino acids. CDR1 is SGHRS and CDR2 is YFSETQ in the germline V gene. This chain's CDR3 is CASSLEAASYEQYF. In DNA form, the CDR3 reads TGCGCCAGCAGCTTGGAGGCCGCTTCCTACGAGCAGTACTTC.